This is a list of T cell receptor beta chains from one sample in a study of blood T cell repertoires in COVID-19. Data came from immunoSEQ multiplex PCR; TCRdb stores just in-frame clones and leaves some out. Of 390,000 or so clones in the sample, roughly 89% are singletons; the top ten hold about 10%. Sequencing was carried out using PBMCs or T cells enriched from blood (not recorded which). These receptors were collected from a woman in her forties or fifties who had recovered from COVID-19. CDR3s include the opening cysteine and the closing phenylalanine or tryptophan. The D gene is left open where the match is weak. Not every row has a clone size; where given, it reads once, few, many or a size class.

TRBJ2-1 | TRBD2 | - | TRBV7-9 | CASSLIWASGGDYNEQFF | TGTGCCAGCAGCTTAATCTGGGCTAGCGGGGGTGACTACAATGAGCAGTTCTTC
TRBJ1-1 | TRBD1 | - | TRBV18 | CASSPQGATEAFF | TGTGCCAGCTCACCACAGGGGGCAACTGAAGCTTTCTTT
TRBJ1-5 | TRBD1 | - | TRBV30 | CAWSSGQGSNQPQHF | TGTGCCTGGAGTTCTGGACAGGGGAGTAACCAGCCCCAGCATTTT
TRBJ2-7 | TRBD2 | - | TRBV2 | CASRGGAYEQYF | TGTGCCAGCAGGGGGGGGGCCTACGAGCAGTACTTC
TRBJ1-3 | - | - | TRBV4-3 | CASSQDSTSADTIYF | TGCGCCAGCAGCCAAGATAGCACTTCAGCAGACACCATATATTTT
TRBJ2-1 | - | - | TRBV29-1 | CSVLSEDFSYNEQFF | TGCAGCGTTTTGTCGGAGGACTTCTCCTACAATGAGCAGTTCTTC
TRBJ1-2 | - | - | TRBV5-8 | CASSPRVYGYTF | TGTGCCAGCAGCCCCCGCGTCTATGGCTACACCTTC
TRBJ1-2 | TRBD1 | - | TRBV7-6 | CASSAGTGGGYGYTF | TGTGCCAGCAGCGCCGGGACAGGGGGAGGCTATGGCTACACCTTC
TRBJ1-4 | TRBD1 | - | TRBV7-3 | CASIETGGEKLFF | TGTGCCAGCATTGAGACAGGGGGGGAAAAACTGTTTTTT
TRBJ1-6 | TRBD1 | - | TRBV18 | CASSPWTGKDSPLHF | TGTGCCAGCTCACCTTGGACAGGAAAGGATTCACCCCTCCACTTT
TRBJ1-6 | TRBD1 | - | TRBV6-5 | CASGQGNSPLHF | TGTGCCAGCGGACAGGGAAACTCACCCCTCCACTTT
TRBJ2-7 | TRBD1 | - | TRBV2 | CASSPGTGGTYEQYF | TGTGCCAGCAGCCCCGGGACAGGGGGGACCTACGAGCAGTACTTC
TRBJ1-1 | TRBD1 | - | TRBV10-3 | CAISDGTGVIGAEAFF | TGTGCCATCAGTGATGGGACAGGGGTGATCGGGGCTGAAGCTTTCTTT
TRBJ1-3 | - | - | TRBV24-1 | CATSDFRQGAGNTIYF | TGTGCCACCAGTGATTTTAGGCAGGGTGCGGGAAACACCATATATTTT
TRBJ1-1 | TRBD1 | few | TRBV19 | CASSTTGTSTEAFF | TGTGCCAGTAGTACGACAGGGACGAGCACTGAAGCTTTCTTT
TRBJ1-1 | - | - | TRBV5-1 | CASSSDRRTEAFF | TGCGCCAGCAGCTCGGACAGACGGACTGAAGCTTTCTTT
TRBJ2-2 | TRBD1 | - | TRBV4-1 | CASSQADRPANTGELFF | TGCGCCAGCAGCCAAGCGGACAGGCCTGCGAACACCGGGGAGCTGTTTTTT
TRBJ2-7 | TRBD1 | - | TRBV27 | CASSLSRGGPLNHEQYF | TGTGCCAGCAGTTTATCGAGAGGGGGCCCACTTAACCACGAGCAGTACTTC
TRBJ2-5 | TRBD1 | - | TRBV7-2 | CASRRQGAETQYF | TGTGCCAGCCGGAGACAGGGGGCGGAGACCCAGTACTTC
TRBJ2-5 | - | once | TRBV9 | CASSLGQLGETQYF | TGTGCCAGCAGCCTCGGACAGCTTGGGGAGACCCAGTACTTC
TRBJ2-1 | - | - | TRBV5-1 | CASSSEREQFF | TGCGCCAGCAGCTCTGAGCGCGAGCAGTTCTTC
TRBJ1-2 | TRBD1 | - | TRBV7-2 | CASSSQGFSGYTF | TGTGCCAGCAGCTCACAGGGGTTTAGTGGCTACACCTTC
TRBJ1-1 | - | - | TRBV28 | CASSYSRHQAFF | TGTGCCAGCAGTTACTCAAGACATCAAGCTTTCTTT
TRBJ1-5 | - | - | TRBV2 | CASSAMTASNQPQHF | TGTGCCAGCAGTGCAATGACAGCTAGCAATCAGCCCCAGCATTTT
TRBJ1-1 | - | - | TRBV11-2 | CASSLDGTEAFF | TGTGCCAGCAGCTTAGACGGCACTGAAGCTTTCTTT
TRBJ1-1 | - | once | TRBV4-3 | CASSQDVTGLNTEAFF | TGCGCCAGCAGCCAAGATGTAACAGGGTTGAACACTGAAGCTTTCTTT
TRBJ1-1 | TRBD1 | - | TRBV5-1 | CASRFESGGVTEAFF | TGCGCCAGCAGATTCGAATCAGGGGGCGTCACTGAAGCTTTCTTT
TRBJ1-2 | - | once | TRBV7-2 | CATWRRGALNYGYTF | TGTGCCACCTGGCGGCGGGGGGCCCTTAACTATGGCTACACCTTC
TRBJ1-1 | - | - | TRBV19 | CASAVTVSTEAFF | TGTGCCAGTGCGGTGACAGTCTCCACTGAAGCTTTCTTT
TRBJ2-2 | TRBD1 | many | TRBV4-3 | CASSQDRGNANTGELFF | TGCGCCAGCAGCCAAGACAGGGGGAACGCGAACACCGGGGAGCTGTTTTTT
TRBJ2-7 | - | - | TRBV28 | CASRVPLGMYSYEQYF | TGTGCCAGCAGAGTCCCCCTAGGAATGTACTCCTACGAGCAGTACTTC
TRBJ1-1 | - | - | TRBV10-3 | CAISGQTNTEAFF | TGTGCCATCAGTGGGCAAACGAACACTGAAGCTTTCTTT
TRBJ2-3 | TRBD2 | - | TRBV7-2 | CASSFVTSGGFTDTQYF | TGTGCCAGCAGCTTCGTGACTAGCGGGGGGTTCACAGATACGCAGTATTTT
TRBJ1-3 | TRBD1 | - | TRBV18 | CASSPDIDRAGNTIYF | TGTGCCAGCTCACCTGACATCGACAGGGCTGGAAACACCATATATTTT
TRBJ1-1 | - | once | TRBV29-1 | CSVLSLSSGAFF | TGCAGCGTTCTGTCACTGTCCTCAGGGGCTTTCTTT
TRBJ1-1 | - | - | TRBV27 | CASSPYGRQVVTMNTEAFF | TGTGCCAGCAGCCCTTATGGTCGCCAGGTCGTTACCATGAACACTGAAGCTTTCTTT
TRBJ1-3 | - | - | TRBV2 | CASNYLSSGNTIYF | TGTGCCAGCAATTACTTGAGCTCTGGAAACACCATATATTTT
TRBJ2-3 | TRBD2 | once | TRBV5-1 | CASSLFRGGASVSADTQYF | TGCGCCAGCAGCTTGTTCCGCGGGGGGGCCAGTGTCTCCGCAGATACGCAGTATTTT
TRBJ2-7 | - | - | TRBV7-2 | CASSRYIAGYEQYF | TGTGCCAGCAGCAGATACATTGCGGGGTACGAGCAGTACTTC
TRBJ2-7 | TRBD2 | - | TRBV2 | CASSNTPPGRGTYEQYF | TGTGCCAGCAGCAATACACCCCCGGGGCGGGGGACCTACGAGCAGTACTTC